This TCR beta chain emerged from a study of shared clonotypes between healthy human individuals. Naive CD8 cells comprised CD45RO-negative, CCR7-positively selected cells, excluding terminally differentiated effector memory CD45RA+ cells. Generated by immunoSEQ multiplex PCR, the TCRdb table keeps only in-frame clones and is missing some. Of millions of clones detected, 93% appear once; the ten largest clones hold 1.5% to 2%. Per the germline V gene, CDR1 is SGDLS and CDR2 is YYNGEE. V was cut by 3 bases and J by 0 bases, with 7 bases left in between. The CDR3 extends over 14 amino acids. Study-wide results and limits: Clonotype sharing across several donors was observed for around 5% of naive CD4 clonotypes.

Notes on this clone: Its antigen is currently unknown. The identical CDR3 is also encoded by other nucleotide sequences in the sample.

The sequence came from a man younger than 35 in good health. Some clones in this sample may be carry-over from other donors' samples. V usage is TRBV9 and J usage is TRBJ2-1; perhaps TRBD2 as D (5 bases). Sequenced input: naive CD8+ T cells from PBMCs. The CDR3 DNA reads as TGTGCCAGCAGCGCCGGGGACTCCTACAATGAGCAGTTCTTC. It codes for CASSAGDSYNEQFF.